These 21 T cell receptor beta chains were sequenced from one sample in a study of blood T cell repertoires in COVID-19. Repertoires were generated with immunoSEQ multiplex PCR, while TCRdb's copy carries only in-frame clones and drops some. The sample lists about 260,000 clones, just under 90% seen once, with 3.7% in the top ten. Material: peripheral blood. Receptors originate from a woman aged 40 to 50 with acute or convalescent COVID-19.

This clone was seen a few times. J is TRBJ1-1 and V is TRBV30, with TRBD1 as a possible D gene (6 bases). CDR1 GTSNPN and CDR2 SVGIG come from the germline V gene (reference sequence). V shed 3 bases and J shed 7 bases, with 15 bases lying between them. The CDR3 length is 13 residues. The CDR3 coding sequence is TGTGCCTGGAGCCCGTTGGCAGGGGATGAAGCTTTCTTT. Translating it yields CAWSPLAGDEAFF.

The rearrangement links TRBV5-1 to TRBJ2-2, with D perhaps matching TRBD1 (5 bases). CDR3 size: 16 residues. Trimming left V 5 bases short and J 2 bases short, with 16 bases between. Germline V gives CDR1 SGHRS, CDR2 YFSETQ. For the CDR3, the DNA is TGCGCCAGCAGGGGTGGTTCGAGGACAAACACCGGGGAGCTGTTTTTT. This gives the protein CASRGGSRTNTGELFF.

This rearrangement joins TRBV12-5 to TRBJ1-1; a possible D gene is TRBD1 (6 bases). The CDR3 is made up of 15 amino acids. V lost 1 base, J lost 4 bases, and 13 bases lay in between. The germline gives CDR1 LGHNT, CDR2 FRNRAP. For the CDR3, the DNA is TGTGCTAGTGGTTTGGACGCCAGGGGTTTCACTGAAGCTTTCTTT. Translation gives CASGLDARGFTEAFF.

V is TRBV29-1 and J is TRBJ1-2; maybe TRBD1 (5 bases). Deletions cut 6 bases from V and 3 bases from J, with 32 bases between. The CDR3 totals 19 residues. Germline V gene sequence: CDR1 SQVTM, CDR2 ANQGSEA. CDR3 protein: CSVLFLMGREGRDYYGYTF. CDR3 bases: TGCAGCGTATTATTTTTAATGGGCAGGGAGGGACGCGACTACTATGGCTACACCTTC.

This chain links TRBV27 with TRBJ1-6; possible D gene TRBD1, 6 bases. Germline V gene lookup returns CDR1 MNHEY and CDR2 SMNVEV (reference sequence). Trimming pared 4 bases from V and 0 bases from J, leaving 13 bases between. CDR3 length equals 17 residues. In DNA, the CDR3 is TGTGCCAGCAGTTCGTTCAGGGGTAGCTCCTATAATTCACCCCTCCACTTT. Protein sequence: CASSSFRGSSYNSPLHF.

The gene calls are TRBV6-5 and TRBJ1-1; 8 bases map to TRBD1. V was pared by 10 bases and J by 6 bases, with 4 bases of the junction left unmatched. Germline CDR1 reads MNHEY; CDR2 reads SVGAGI. The CDR3 contains 11 residues. CDR3 sequence reads: CATRTGSEAFF. CDR3 nucleotide sequence: TGTGCCACCAGGACAGGGTCTGAAGCTTTCTTT.

This clone was counted once. Compared with germline, one end of the junction differs, possibly owing to a read error. The chain employs TRBV12-3 or TRBV12-4 and TRBJ2-4, with 10 bases identical to TRBD1. This CDR3 is 12 amino acids long. The CDR3 DNA reads as TGTGCCAGCAGTCGACCGGGACAGGGGACCCACTTC. Its protein product is CASSRPGQGTHF.

The DNA of the CDR3 is TGTGCCAGTACTTCCGGGACTAGTTCAGATACGCAGTATTTT. Its protein product is CASTSGTSSDTQYF. The chain employs TRBV19 and TRBJ2-3, with 8 bases lining up with TRBD2. The V gene's germline CDR1 is LNHDA and CDR2 SQIVND (reference sequence). This CDR3 contains 14 residues. The V segment lost 7 bases and the J segment 4 bases; nucleotides outside the gene matches: 7.

The chain uses TRBV11-2 and TRBJ1-2, with D maybe TRBD1 (6 bases). Germline V gives CDR1 SGHAT, CDR2 FQNNGV. Trimming took off 6 bases at V and 6 bases at J, with 17 bases between the two ends. The length of the CDR3 is 14 residues. CDR3 bases: TGTGCCAGCAGACCGCTCCGGGGGGCGGATGGCTACACCTTC. Protein product: CASRPLRGADGYTF.

This clone was found once. This chain joins TRBV28 and TRBJ1-6, with TRBD1 matching over 8 bases. J was trimmed by 8 bases and V by 6 bases; bases with no gene match: 9. The CDR3 contains 15 residues. The germline V gene encodes CDR1 MDHEN and CDR2 SYDVKM. The CDR3 region has the DNA TGTGCCAGCAGGGAAATAGGACAGGGATATTCACCCCTCCACTTT. It specifies CASREIGQGYSPLHF.

This chain links TRBV2 with TRBJ1-4; no clear D. The germline CDR1 and CDR2 sequences are SNHLY and FYNNEI. The V and J ends lost 3 bases and 8 bases respectively, with 16 bases between them. The CDR3 spans 15 residues. As DNA, the CDR3 is TGTGCCAGCAGTGAGGAAGATGTTAGGAGCGAAAAACTGTTTTTT. It codes for CASSEEDVRSEKLFF. Full variable domain (remainder filled in from reference TRBV2 and TRBJ1-4): EPEVTQTPSHQVTQMGQEVILRCVPISNHLYFYWYRQILGQKVEFLVSFYNNEISEKSEIFDDQFSVERPDGSNFTLKIRSTKLEDSAMYFCASSEEDVRSEKLFFGSGTQLSVL.

The gene calls are TRBV4-1 and TRBJ1-2; the D is unclear. Trimming pared 1 base from V and 3 bases from J, leaving 12 bases between. CDR3 size: 15 residues. CDR1 and CDR2 (germline): MGHRA, YSYEKL. CDR3 in amino acids: CASSQAEDFYYGYTF. CDR3 bases: TGCGCCAGCAGCCAAGCTGAGGATTTCTACTATGGCTACACCTTC.

J is TRBJ1-2 and V is TRBV7-8; TRBD1 agrees at 7 bases. Trimming at V came to 5 bases and at J to 4 bases, leaving 7 bases not matched to a gene. This CDR3 is built from 14 residues. Germline V gene lookup returns CDR1 SGHVS and CDR2 FQNEAQ. The CDR3, as DNA: TGTGCCAGCAGCCCCCGACAGGGTGGCTATGGCTACACCTTC. Its protein is CASSPRQGGYGYTF.

The J gene is TRBJ1-1, the V gene TRBV29-1, with 8 bases fitting TRBD1. Trimming removed 6 bases from V and 4 bases from J; junction bases left unmatched: 4. Germline loops: CDR1 SQVTM, CDR2 ANQGSEA. The CDR3 is 12 residues long. The CDR3 nucleotides are TGCAGCGTCACTACAGGGGGCACTGAAGCTTTCTTT. Protein sequence: CSVTTGGTEAFF.

This rearrangement joins TRBV7-7 to TRBJ2-5, with D possibly TRBD1 on 6 matching bases. V lost 1 base and J lost 5, with 17 bases in between. The CDR3 is 16 residues long. CDR1 is SSHAT, CDR2 FNYEAQ, per germline (reference sequence). CDR3 sequence reads: CASSLGGRGLGETQYF. Written as DNA, the CDR3 is TGTGCCAGCAGCTTAGGTGGCAGGGGCCTGGGGGAGACCCAGTACTTC.

This chain connects TRBV9 to TRBJ2-1; TRBD2 matches 13 bases. The V and J ends lost 4 bases and 6 bases, in that order; junction bases with no gene match: 7. Germline-derived CDR1 and CDR2 are SGDLS and YYNGEE. This CDR3 region has 16 residues. In DNA form, the CDR3 reads TGTGCCAGCAGCCCCATAACTAGCGGGGGGGGCAATGAGCAGTTCTTC. This encodes CASSPITSGGGNEQFF.

The V gene is TRBV4-2, the J gene TRBJ2-7; D gene uncertain. The CDR3 spans 10 residues. Germline values: CDR1 LGHNA, CDR2 YNFKEQ. CDR3 loop: CASSQEGHPV. For the CDR3, the DNA is TGTGCCAGCAGCCAAGAGGGCCATCCCGTC.

The chain has TRBV19 and TRBJ1-2; TRBD1 matches at 8 bases. Trimming cost V 4 bases and J 3 bases; bases outside gene matches: 4. Germline assignment: CDR1 LNHDA and CDR2 SQIVND (reference sequence). The CDR3 is 14 residues long. CDR3 sequence reads: CASSNGQGDYGYTF. CDR3 DNA: TGTGCCAGTAGTAACGGACAGGGTGACTATGGCTACACCTTC. The full variable domain, rest sourced from reference TRBV19 and TRBJ1-2, is DGGITQSPKYLFRKEGQNVTLSCEQNLNHDAMYWYRQDPGQGLRLIYYSQIVNDFQKGDIAEGYSVSREKKESFPLTVTSAQKNPTAFYLCASSNGQGDYGYTFGSGTRLTVV.

The V call is TRBV19, the J call TRBJ2-3, with 13 bases fitting TRBD2. V was pared by 4 bases and J by 2 bases, with 6 bases of the junction left unmatched. Germline V gene sequence: CDR1 LNHDA, CDR2 SQIVND (reference sequence). The CDR3 consists of 17 residues. The CDR3 protein is CASSRRLAGGLTDTQYF. The CDR3, as DNA: TGTGCCAGTAGTAGGAGACTAGCGGGGGGCCTCACAGATACGCAGTATTTT.

This clone has just a few counts. This chain uses TRBV3-1 (or the pseudogene TRBV3-2) with TRBJ2-1, with D uncertain. The germline V gene encodes CDR1 LGHDT and CDR2 YNNKEL (reference sequence). This CDR3 has 13 residues. V lost 1 base and J lost 4, with 5 bases in between. The CDR3 loop is CASSQVEYNEQFF. As DNA, the CDR3 is TGTGCCAGCAGCCAAGTAGAGTACAATGAGCAGTTCTTC.

The chain uses TRBV9 and TRBJ1-4; 7 nucleotides match TRBD1. This CDR3 contains 14 residues. Germline CDR1 and CDR2: SGDLS and YYNGEE. J lost 8 bases, V lost 3 bases, and 7 bases had no gene match. This CDR3 reads CASSETGWGEKLFF. The DNA for the CDR3 is TGTGCCAGCAGCGAGACAGGGTGGGGGGAAAAACTGTTTTTT.